This TCR beta chain was identified in a study of PD-1 blockade in mismatch repair-deficient tumors. Findings and caveats of the study: Rapid post-treatment expansion, then contraction, generally preceding radiologic response, marked tumor-resident clones.

The CDR3 has 17 amino acids. The germline CDR1 and CDR2 sequences are SQVTM and ANQGSEA. V shed 0 bases, J shed 0 bases, and the junction held 9 bases outside the gene matches. The protocol was immunoSEQ multiplex PCR, while the TCRdb copy is restricted to in-frame clones and leaves out a portion. The sample includes under 20,000 clones, 82% seen only once; the top ten take approximately 1.3%. The TCR-sequenced patients were a few responders to pembrolizumab. This clone came up a few times. No antigen is known for it. The specimen was PBMCs, collected 52 weeks after starting pembrolizumab. The V gene is TRBV29-1, the J gene TRBJ2-7; the match to TRBD2 covers 9 bases. The receptor comes from an adult with mismatch repair-deficient cancer. CDR3 DNA: TGCAGCGTTGAAGAAGTTGGGAGACTAGCGGCCTCCTACGAGCAGTACTTC. As protein: CSVEEVGRLAASYEQYF.